These T cell receptor beta chains were read from a single sample in a study of T cell responses to AZD1222 COVID-19 vaccine. The table came from immunoSEQ multiplex PCR; TCRdb's copy has only in-frame clones and leaves some out. The sample shows fewer than 150,000 clones, about 91% of them seen only once. The sequencing used peripheral blood, collected 28 days after the second AZD1222 dose. Receptors originate from an adult who received the AZD1222 COVID-19 vaccine. Both conserved end residues are part of each CDR3. D genes are given only for firm matches. Not all rows give a size; the values are once, few, many and, for expanded clones, a class.

cdr3_nt: TGTGCCTGGAGATTGGTTATAGAAAATGAGCAGTTCTTC
cdr3_aa: CAWRLVIENEQFF
d_call: -
v_call: TRBV30
clone_size: -
j_call: TRBJ2-1

cdr3_nt: TGTGCCAGCAGCCAAGCAACAGTCATAGTCGAGGTCGATACGCAGTATTTT
cdr3_aa: CASSQATVIVEVDTQYF
d_call: -
v_call: TRBV4-2
clone_size: once
j_call: TRBJ2-3

cdr3_nt: TGTGCCAGCCTGGGAGGGCGGGAGACCCAGTACTTC
cdr3_aa: CASLGGRETQYF
d_call: TRBD2
v_call: TRBV11-2
clone_size: -
j_call: TRBJ2-5

cdr3_nt: TGCAGCGTCGGACTAGCGGGAGGTGTAGAGACCCAGTACTTC
cdr3_aa: CSVGLAGGVETQYF
d_call: TRBD2
v_call: TRBV29-1
clone_size: -
j_call: TRBJ2-5

cdr3_nt: TGTGCCAGCAGCAAAGTTCGAGCAGCCCAAGAGACCCAGTACTTC
cdr3_aa: CASSKVRAAQETQYF
d_call: -
v_call: TRBV21-1
clone_size: -
j_call: TRBJ2-5

cdr3_nt: TGTGCCAGCAGCCCCCCCGGACAGGGAACTGAAGCTTTCTTT
cdr3_aa: CASSPPGQGTEAFF
d_call: TRBD1
v_call: TRBV9
clone_size: -
j_call: TRBJ1-1

cdr3_nt: TGTGCCAGCAGCCCCGGGGGCCCCAGTGGCTACACCTTC
cdr3_aa: CASSPGGPSGYTF
d_call: -
v_call: TRBV7-9
clone_size: -
j_call: TRBJ1-2

cdr3_nt: TGTGCCAGCAGCTGGGAACAGAACATGAACACTGAAGCTTTCTTT
cdr3_aa: CASSWEQNMNTEAFF
d_call: -
v_call: TRBV5-6
clone_size: -
j_call: TRBJ1-1

cdr3_nt: TGTGCCAGCAGCCCCGGACTAGCGGTAATATTTGAGACCCAGTACTTC
cdr3_aa: CASSPGLAVIFETQYF
d_call: TRBD2
v_call: TRBV7-9
clone_size: -
j_call: TRBJ2-5

cdr3_nt: TGTGCCAGCAGCCCCGACAGCCTCTATGGCTACACCTTC
cdr3_aa: CASSPDSLYGYTF
d_call: -
v_call: TRBV7-9
clone_size: -
j_call: TRBJ1-2

cdr3_nt: TGCGCCAGCAGCTTGACCATTAGGGGAGATGGCTACACCTTC
cdr3_aa: CASSLTIRGDGYTF
d_call: -
v_call: TRBV5-1
clone_size: -
j_call: TRBJ1-2

cdr3_nt: TGCAGCGCCAGCTGGGGGAACTATGGCTACACCTTC
cdr3_aa: CSASWGNYGYTF
d_call: -
v_call: TRBV29-1
clone_size: -
j_call: TRBJ1-2

cdr3_nt: TGTGCCAGCAGGACAGGGGGAGGCAGTCAGCCCCAGCATTTT
cdr3_aa: CASRTGGGSQPQHF
d_call: TRBD1
v_call: TRBV27
clone_size: -
j_call: TRBJ1-5

cdr3_nt: TGCGCCAGCAGCTTGGCCATTTACGGGAACACCGGGGAGCTGTTTTTT
cdr3_aa: CASSLAIYGNTGELFF
d_call: -
v_call: TRBV5-1
clone_size: -
j_call: TRBJ2-2

cdr3_nt: TGTGCCTGGGGCGACAGTGGCAATCAGCCCCAGCATTTT
cdr3_aa: CAWGDSGNQPQHF
d_call: -
v_call: TRBV30
clone_size: -
j_call: TRBJ1-5

cdr3_nt: TGCGCCAGCTGCCAACTCCCGCGGTGGGGAGAAGGGAACACTGAAGCTTTCTTT
cdr3_aa: CASCQLPRWGEGNTEAFF
d_call: -
v_call: TRBV4-1
clone_size: -
j_call: TRBJ1-1

cdr3_nt: TGTGCCAGTGGCTCCCAAGGGACTAGCGGGAGGGAGACCCAGTACTTC
cdr3_aa: CASGSQGTSGRETQYF
d_call: TRBD2
v_call: TRBV6-6
clone_size: once
j_call: TRBJ2-5

cdr3_nt: TGTGCCAGCAGCATCTATACTGAAGCTTTCTTT
cdr3_aa: CASSIYTEAFF
d_call: -
v_call: TRBV28
clone_size: -
j_call: TRBJ1-1

cdr3_nt: TGTGCCAGCAGGGGCAACGGCTACTCTGGGGCCAACGTCCTGACTTTC
cdr3_aa: CASRGNGYSGANVLTF
d_call: -
v_call: TRBV9
clone_size: -
j_call: TRBJ2-6

cdr3_nt: TGTGCCAGCAGCGTAGAGCCCAGGTCCGAGCAGTACTTC
cdr3_aa: CASSVEPRSEQYF
d_call: -
v_call: TRBV9
clone_size: -
j_call: TRBJ2-7

cdr3_nt: TGTGCCAGCAGCAGACTACCGGTGAGACCCCCTGGAAACACCATATATTTT
cdr3_aa: CASSRLPVRPPGNTIYF
d_call: -
v_call: TRBV2
clone_size: -
j_call: TRBJ1-3

cdr3_nt: TGTGCCAGCTCACCACGGCGGGAGATCCACAATGAGCAGTTCTTC
cdr3_aa: CASSPRREIHNEQFF
d_call: TRBD2
v_call: TRBV18
clone_size: -
j_call: TRBJ2-1

cdr3_nt: TGCGCCAGCAGCCAAGGGGCCGAGCCCAAAAAACTGTTTTTT
cdr3_aa: CASSQGAEPKKLFF
d_call: -
v_call: TRBV4-1
clone_size: -
j_call: TRBJ1-4

cdr3_nt: TGTGCCAGCAGCCAAGGTCAATCTCCTGGCTACACCTTC
cdr3_aa: CASSQGQSPGYTF
d_call: -
v_call: TRBV14
clone_size: -
j_call: TRBJ1-2

cdr3_nt: TGTGCCTGGAGTGCCCCACCGGGGGGCTATGGCTACACCTTC
cdr3_aa: CAWSAPPGGYGYTF
d_call: -
v_call: TRBV30
clone_size: once
j_call: TRBJ1-2

cdr3_nt: TGTGCCAGCAGATTGGACTGGCCAGTTTACAATGAGCAGTTCTTC
cdr3_aa: CASRLDWPVYNEQFF
d_call: -
v_call: TRBV27
clone_size: -
j_call: TRBJ2-1

cdr3_nt: TGTGCCAGCAGCAAACGCAGGGAGGCGACCCAGTACTTC
cdr3_aa: CASSKRREATQYF
d_call: -
v_call: TRBV7-3
clone_size: -
j_call: TRBJ2-5

cdr3_nt: TGTGCCAGCAGCCCACTTCCAGGGGAGGGGAATCAGCCCCAGCATTTT
cdr3_aa: CASSPLPGEGNQPQHF
d_call: -
v_call: TRBV4-2
clone_size: -
j_call: TRBJ1-5

cdr3_nt: TGCGCCAGCTTCCCGGGACAAATTACAGATACGCAGTATTTT
cdr3_aa: CASFPGQITDTQYF
d_call: -
v_call: TRBV5-1
clone_size: -
j_call: TRBJ2-3

cdr3_nt: TGTGCCAGTAGTATTGGAGGGGGGTATGGCTACACCTTC
cdr3_aa: CASSIGGGYGYTF
d_call: -
v_call: TRBV19
clone_size: -
j_call: TRBJ1-2

cdr3_nt: TGTGCCAGTAGTATAGGAAAACAGCGGGCGGGTGAGCAGTTCTTC
cdr3_aa: CASSIGKQRAGEQFF
d_call: -
v_call: TRBV19
clone_size: -
j_call: TRBJ2-1

cdr3_nt: TGTGCCAGCAGCGAGGGGCGGGGGAAGGCCGGGGAGCTGTTTTTT
cdr3_aa: CASSEGRGKAGELFF
d_call: TRBD2
v_call: TRBV3-1/TRBV3-2
clone_size: -
j_call: TRBJ2-2

cdr3_nt: TGTGCCAGCAGCCAAGGCTCCCCTCTCACAGATACGCAGTATTTT
cdr3_aa: CASSQGSPLTDTQYF
d_call: -
v_call: TRBV4-2
clone_size: -
j_call: TRBJ2-3

cdr3_nt: TGTGCCAGCAGTCCGGCCTCTAATGGGGCCAACGTCCTGACTTTC
cdr3_aa: CASSPASNGANVLTF
d_call: -
v_call: TRBV28
clone_size: -
j_call: TRBJ2-6

cdr3_nt: TGCGCCAGCAGCCAAGAAGCGGCGAACACTGAAGCTTTCTTT
cdr3_aa: CASSQEAANTEAFF
d_call: -
v_call: TRBV4-1
clone_size: -
j_call: TRBJ1-1

cdr3_nt: TGTGCCAGCACACTCGGGACAGGGGACAATGAGCAGTTCTTC
cdr3_aa: CASTLGTGDNEQFF
d_call: TRBD1
v_call: TRBV28
clone_size: -
j_call: TRBJ2-1

cdr3_nt: TGTGCCAGCTCCCTTGTTCTACTGAGGGACGGTCAGCCCCAGCATTTT
cdr3_aa: CASSLVLLRDGQPQHF
d_call: -
v_call: TRBV18
clone_size: -
j_call: TRBJ1-5

cdr3_nt: TGCGCCAGCAGCCCCTCCGGGGCCGGGCAGCCCCAGCATTTT
cdr3_aa: CASSPSGAGQPQHF
d_call: -
v_call: TRBV4-3
clone_size: -
j_call: TRBJ1-5

cdr3_nt: TGTGCCAGCAGCTTTAGACAGACTAACTATGGCTACACCTTC
cdr3_aa: CASSFRQTNYGYTF
d_call: -
v_call: TRBV5-4
clone_size: -
j_call: TRBJ1-2

cdr3_nt: TGTGCCAGCTCGGGCGGGCCAAGCACAGATACGCAGTATTTT
cdr3_aa: CASSGGPSTDTQYF
d_call: -
v_call: TRBV6-5
clone_size: -
j_call: TRBJ2-3